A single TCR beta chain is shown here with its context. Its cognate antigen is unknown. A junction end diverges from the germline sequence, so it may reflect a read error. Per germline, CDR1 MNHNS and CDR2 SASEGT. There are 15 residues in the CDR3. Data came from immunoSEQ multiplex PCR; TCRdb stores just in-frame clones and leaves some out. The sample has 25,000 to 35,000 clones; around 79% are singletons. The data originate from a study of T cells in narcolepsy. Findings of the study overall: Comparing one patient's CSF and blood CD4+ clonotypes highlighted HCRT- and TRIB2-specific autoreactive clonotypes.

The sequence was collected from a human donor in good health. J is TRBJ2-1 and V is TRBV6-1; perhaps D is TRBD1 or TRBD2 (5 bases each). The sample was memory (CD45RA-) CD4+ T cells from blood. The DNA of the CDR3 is TGTACCAGCAGTGAAGTCCCCACGAGGGGTAATGAGCAGTTCTTC. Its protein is CTSSEVPTRGNEQFF.